Below are 10 T cell receptor beta chains sequenced from a single sample in a study of blood T cell repertoires in COVID-19 (dated by TCRdb to about 2020). To prepare the library, the immunoSEQ multiplex PCR assay was applied. TCRdb retrieved this table from immuneACCESS and kept in-frame rearrangements only. Not all clones are present; in checked studies, unresolved V genes account for under half, and no reason is known for the remainder. The sample includes about 70,000 clones, with 81% observed a single time. Approximately 0.8% of the sample belongs to the ten largest clones. Material for sequencing was peripheral blood. Receptors originate from a woman in her seventies with acute or convalescent COVID-19.

This clone has only a few counts. V is TRBV6-2 or TRBV6-3 and J is TRBJ1-6; tentative D call: TRBD1 (5 bases). CDR1 MNHEY and CDR2 SVGEGT come from the germline V gene. The ends were cut back, 6 bases at V and 7 bases at J, with 16 bases in the middle. This CDR3 comprises 15 residues. The CDR3 DNA follows: TGTGCCAGCAGCCCCGCCGGGACTCTCAATTCACCCCTCCACTTT. Amino acid sequence: CASSPAGTLNSPLHF.

The chain has TRBV28 and TRBJ1-2, with TRBD1 matching 8 bases. With 4 bases clipped from V and 3 bases from J, the junction kept 4 bases outside the gene matches. The CDR3 sequence is 14 residues long. The germline V gene has CDR1 MDHEN and CDR2 SYDVKM. The CDR3 region has the DNA TGTGCCAGCAGTTCCGGACAGGGTGACTATGGCTACACCTTC. Its translation is CASSSGQGDYGYTF.

The chain couples TRBV6-1 to TRBJ2-1, with 9 positions matching TRBD2. Germline V gene lookup returns CDR1 MNHNS and CDR2 SASEGT. V lost 2 bases to trimming and J lost 2 bases; unmatched junction nucleotides: 4. The CDR3 has 16 amino acids. As DNA, the CDR3 is TGTGCCAGCAGTGAATTGGGCGGGGGGGCCTACAATGAGCAGTTCTTC. Protein: CASSELGGGAYNEQFF.

The J gene is TRBJ2-7, the V gene TRBV27; 8 nucleotides align to TRBD1. The CDR3 is made up of 12 amino acids. The trim removed 6 bases at V and 2 bases at J, leaving 0 bases unmatched. Germline CDR1 is MNHEY and CDR2 is SMNVEV (reference sequence). CDR3 amino acids: CASRQGAYEQYF. CDR3 sequence (DNA): TGTGCCAGCAGACAGGGGGCCTACGAGCAGTACTTC.

This chain joins TRBV5-5 and TRBJ2-3; D is unclear. Germline assignment: CDR1 SGHKS and CDR2 YYEKEE (reference sequence). V was trimmed by 0 bases and J by 4 bases, leaving 12 bases between them. The CDR3 contains 15 residues. This CDR3 reads CASSLVPPQADTQYF. DNA of the CDR3: TGTGCCAGCAGCTTGGTCCCGCCCCAGGCAGATACGCAGTATTTT.

This clone came up a few times. The gene calls are TRBV13 and TRBJ1-2; no reliable D call. Germline V gene lookup returns CDR1 PRHDT and CDR2 FYEKMQ (reference sequence). This CDR3 is built from 13 residues. V was cut by 3 bases and J by 4 bases, with 9 bases left in between. The DNA of the CDR3 is TGTGCCAGCAGCTTGGGGAGAGCCTATGGCTACACCTTC. This translates into CASSLGRAYGYTF.

The V call is TRBV29-1, the J call TRBJ1-2; tentatively, D is TRBD1 (6 bases). V shed 7 bases and J shed 3 bases, with 12 bases lying between them. The CDR3 has 12 amino acids. Germline-derived CDR1 and CDR2 are SQVTM and ANQGSEA. The CDR3 protein is CSGEQGDYGYTF. The DNA for the CDR3 is TGCAGCGGGGAACAGGGTGACTATGGCTACACCTTC.

This clone appeared a single time. The chain carries TRBV7-9 and TRBJ2-7; a possible D gene is TRBD2 (5 bases). CDR3 length: 12 residues. V was clipped by 1 base and J by 8 bases, with 9 bases between them. Germline loops: CDR1 SEHNR, CDR2 FQNEAQ (reference sequence). In DNA, the CDR3 is TGTGCCAGCAGCTTAGAGGGAGAAAAGCAGTACTTC. Encoded protein: CASSLEGEKQYF. The full variable domain, its missing parts supplied by reference TRBV7-9 and TRBJ2-7, is DTGVSQNPRHKITKRGQNVTFRCDPISEHNRLYWYRQTLGQGPEFLTYFQNEAQLEKSRLLSDRFSAERPKGSFSTLEIQRTEQGDSAMYLCASSLEGEKQYFGPGTRLTVT.

This chain uses TRBV15 with TRBJ1-2, with TRBD1 as a possible D gene (5 bases). Looked up from germline, CDR1 is LNHNV and CDR2 is YYDKDF (reference sequence). This CDR3 region has 15 residues. The V end was cut by 1 base, the J end by 4 bases, with 13 bases between. CDR3: CATSRAVTEAYGYTF. CDR3 sequence (DNA): TGTGCCACCAGCAGAGCCGTGACAGAGGCCTATGGCTACACCTTC. The complete variable domain, with remaining parts taken from reference TRBV15 and TRBJ1-2, reads DAMVIQNPRYQVTQFGKPVTLSCSQTLNHNVMYWYQQKSSQAPKLLFHYYDKDFNNEADTPDNFQSRRPNTSFCFLDIRSPGLGDTAMYLCATSRAVTEAYGYTFGSGTRLTVV.

This chain links TRBV24-1 with TRBJ1-2, with D hard to call. The CDR3 consists of 12 residues. Per germline, CDR1 KGHDR and CDR2 SFDVKD. The ends were cut back, 4 bases at V and 6 bases at J, with 8 bases in the middle. The CDR3 DNA reads as TGTGCCACCAGTGAGGGCTCGGATGGCTACACCTTC. This sequence encodes CATSEGSDGYTF.